This is a list of T cell receptor beta chains from one sample in a study of T cells in Graves' hyperthyroidism and ophthalmopathy. TCRdb processed the multiplex PCR reads anew with MiXCR; each CDR3 protein has one entry. The table includes fewer than 550,000 distinct CDR3 sequences, roughly a quarter detected once. Material: blood. Receptors were obtained from a young woman with Graves' ophthalmopathy. Each CDR3 is given with its conserved first and last residue. A D gene is named only where the DNA matches it firmly. Size is stated for part of the rows, as once, few or many counts, or as a class when the clone is expanded.

j_call	d_call	v_call	clone_size	cdr3_aa	cdr3_nt
TRBJ1-1	TRBD1	TRBV6-1	many	CASSPGTGGANTEAFF	TGTGCCAGCAGTCCCGGGACAGGGGGCGCGAACACTGAAGCTTTCTTT
TRBJ2-7	.	TRBV30	.	CAWSGTRYEQYF	TGTGCCTGGAGCGGGACCAGGTACGAGCAGTACTTC
TRBJ1-2	TRBD1	TRBV12-3/TRBV12-4	.	CASSLDGDRFYGYTF	TGTGCCAGCAGTTTAGACGGGGACAGGTTTTATGGCTACACCTTC
TRBJ2-7	.	TRBV2	once	CASRRQGGDEQYF	TGTGCCAGCAGGAGACAGGGCGGGGACGAGCAGTACTTC
TRBJ1-1	.	TRBV20-1	few	CSARGGGTTDTEAFF	TGCAGTGCTAGAGGGGGTGGGACAACGGACACTGAAGCTTTCTTT
TRBJ2-7	.	TRBV6-5	many	CASSYSRVISGYEQYF	TGTGCCAGCAGTTACTCCCGGGTGATAAGCGGCTACGAGCAGTACTTC
TRBJ2-5	.	TRBV29-1	.	CSVEDPSRGGWGETQYF	TGCAGCGTTGAAGATCCTAGTCGAGGGGGTTGGGGGGAGACCCAGTACTTC
TRBJ1-5	.	TRBV4-1	many	CASSQAGGDRPQHF	TGCGCCAGCAGCCAAGCGGGGGGGGATCGGCCCCAGCATTTT
TRBJ2-7	.	TRBV28	many	CASSLRRYEQYF	TGTGCCAGCAGTTTAAGGAGGTACGAGCAGTACTTC
TRBJ2-7	.	TRBV6-1	many	CASRGGGTREQYF	TGTGCCAGCAGGGGGGGCGGAACTCGCGAGCAGTACTTC
TRBJ1-1	TRBD1	TRBV12-3/TRBV12-4	many	CASSLWTGVEAFF	TGTGCCAGCAGTTTATGGACAGGGGTTGAAGCTTTCTTT
TRBJ1-5	TRBD1	TRBV2	many	CASSAGQPLYSNQPQHF	TGTGCCAGCAGTGCGGGACAGCCCCTTTATAGCAATCAGCCCCAGCATTTT
TRBJ1-1	.	TRBV20-1	many	CSAARAKAFF	TGCAGTGCTGCCAGGGCTAAGGCTTTCTTT
TRBJ1-3	.	TRBV25-1	many	CASSESDRGFGNTIYF	TGTGCCAGCAGTGAATCAGATCGGGGCTTCGGAAACACCATATATTTT
TRBJ1-2	TRBD1	TRBV28	few	CASSHDRDGNYGYTF	TGTGCCAGCAGTCACGACAGGGACGGTAACTATGGCTACACCTTC
TRBJ1-3	.	TRBV5-1	many	CASSQEGISGNTIYF	TGCGCCAGCAGCCAAGAGGGGATCTCTGGAAACACCATATATTTT
TRBJ1-1	.	TRBV20-1	many	CSARDLSGTVLLGNTEAFF	TGCAGTGCTAGAGACCTATCGGGGACCGTTCTTCTAGGGAACACTGAAGCTTTCTTT
TRBJ1-1	TRBD1	TRBV12-3/TRBV12-4	many	CASYPSNLADREGTEAFF	TGTGCCAGTTACCCCTCAAACCTCGCAGACAGGGAGGGGACTGAAGCTTTCTTT
TRBJ1-2	.	TRBV18	.	CASSPRAGDDLYGYTF	TGTGCCAGCTCACCACGGGCAGGGGATGATCTCTATGGCTACACCTTC
TRBJ1-4	.	TRBV12-3/TRBV12-4	.	CASRMDGEKLFF	TGTGCCAGCAGGATGGACGGTGAAAAACTGTTTTTT
TRBJ1-2	TRBD1	TRBV6-5	many	CASSYGTGGFGYTF	TGTGCCAGCAGTTACGGGACAGGGGGCTTTGGCTACACCTTC
TRBJ2-2	TRBD2	TRBV15	.	CATSSELAGVGTGELFF	TGTGCCACCAGCAGTGAACTAGCGGGAGTGGGGACCGGGGAGCTGTTTTTT
TRBJ1-3	.	TRBV11-1	many	CASSPGTPFDPGNTIYF	TGTGCCAGCAGCCCCGGGACGCCATTTGACCCTGGAAACACCATATATTTT
TRBJ2-2	TRBD2	TRBV6-2/TRBV6-3	few	CASSPSSGNTGELFF	TGTGCCAGCAGTCCATCTAGCGGGAACACCGGGGAGCTGTTTTTT
TRBJ2-5	TRBD1	TRBV28	.	CASRPLGTAKKETQYF	TGTGCCAGCAGGCCTCTTGGGACAGCTAAAAAAGAGACCCAGTACTTC
TRBJ2-7	.	TRBV4-1	many	CASSQEGSRYEQYF	TGCGCCAGCAGCCAAGAAGGGAGCCGTTACGAGCAGTACTTC